The rows below give T cell receptor beta chains drawn from one sample of a study of cytomegalovirus exposure and HLA in healthy donors. Repertoires were generated with immunoSEQ multiplex PCR, while TCRdb's copy carries only in-frame clones and drops some. This table has some 110,000 clones, approximately 70% appearing once. The sample was PBMCs. The source is a man aged 30 to 39 in good health and CMV-seronegative. Both conserved end residues are part of each CDR3. Each record gives: D gene, V gene, J gene, clone size, CDR3 DNA, CDR3 protein. D genes are given only for firm matches. Not every row has a clone size; where given, it reads once, few, many or a size class.

TRBD1	TRBV19	TRBJ2-3	-	TGTGCCAGTAGTAGGGACAGTGGTGGACCTCGTGTCACAGATACGCAGTATTTT	CASSRDSGGPRVTDTQYF
-	TRBV9	TRBJ1-1	-	TGTGCCAGCAGCGTAGCATTCGAGGGGGCTGAAGCTTTCTTT	CASSVAFEGAEAFF
-	TRBV5-4	TRBJ2-7	-	TGTGCCAGCAGCGTCCAGGGCTACGAGCAGTACTTC	CASSVQGYEQYF
TRBD1	TRBV27	TRBJ2-7	-	TGTGCCAGGGGAGACAGGGCCCCCTACGAGCAGTACTTC	CARGDRAPYEQYF
-	TRBV27	TRBJ1-1	-	TGTGCCAGCAGTTCCCAACTAGACACTGAAGCTTTCTTT	CASSSQLDTEAFF
TRBD2	TRBV18	TRBJ2-2	-	TGTGCCAGCTCACCACAACTAGCGGGAGAAAAAAGTGAGCTGTTTTTT	CASSPQLAGEKSELFF
TRBD2	TRBV7-7	TRBJ2-2	-	TGTGCTAGCAGCCCGGGACTAGCGGGATACGGGGAGCTGTTTTTT	CASSPGLAGYGELFF
-	TRBV11-3	TRBJ1-1	-	TGTGCCAGCAGCTTAGGGGGCAGGACGAACACTGAAGCTTTCTTT	CASSLGGRTNTEAFF
-	TRBV7-3	TRBJ2-7	-	TGTGCCAGCAGCTTATCTGGGGGGGCATCCTACGAGCAGTACTTC	CASSLSGGASYEQYF
-	TRBV15	TRBJ2-7	-	TGTGCCACCGCTTGGCCGATCACAGGCTCCCACGAGCAGTACTTC	CATAWPITGSHEQYF
-	TRBV13	TRBJ2-1	-	TGTGCCAGCAGCGAGAGGGGGGGCTACAATGAGCAGTTCTTC	CASSERGGYNEQFF
TRBD1	TRBV28	TRBJ2-7	once	TGTGCCAGCAGTCTACCCGGGACAGGAACCTACGAGCAGTACTTC	CASSLPGTGTYEQYF
TRBD1	TRBV11-2	TRBJ1-4	-	TGTGCCAGCAGCCGAACAGGGGCGGCTAATGAAAAACTGTTTTTT	CASSRTGAANEKLFF
TRBD2	TRBV27	TRBJ2-3	-	TGTGCCAGCACGACTAGCGGGAGGGCCCTTTCCCCAGATACGCAGTATTTT	CASTTSGRALSPDTQYF
TRBD2	TRBV4-2	TRBJ2-5	-	TGTGCCAGCAGCCAAGATGGACTAGCGGGAGGTTTCCAAGAGACCCAGTACTTC	CASSQDGLAGGFQETQYF
-	TRBV2	TRBJ1-2	few	TGTGCCAGCAGGAGGGAGGACGGCTACACCTTC	CASRREDGYTF
-	TRBV19	TRBJ1-2	-	TGTGCCAGTACTCGGTGGGACACCCAACTAGGGGGTGGCTACACCTTC	CASTRWDTQLGGGYTF
TRBD2	TRBV19	TRBJ2-3	few	TGTGCCAGTAGTAACCTAGGGGCGGGAGGTCAAGATACGCAGTATTTT	CASSNLGAGGQDTQYF
-	TRBV7-3	TRBJ2-7	-	TGTGCCAGCAGCCCCGGGGTGCGGCGAAGTGGCAACGAGCAGTACTTC	CASSPGVRRSGNEQYF
-	TRBV5-5	TRBJ2-6	-	TGTGCCAGCAGCTTTAGGGGCATAGGGACCAACGTCCTGACTTTC	CASSFRGIGTNVLTF
-	TRBV7-2	TRBJ2-5	-	TGTGCCAGCAGCCCAAACGGCTTAGCAGTAGGCCAGTACTTC	CASSPNGLAVGQYF
-	TRBV5-4	TRBJ2-5	few	TGTGCCAGCAGCTTGGGGGTCGGACGGTCCCGGGGGGAGACCCAGTACTTC	CASSLGVGRSRGETQYF
TRBD1	TRBV29-1	TRBJ1-2	-	TGCAGCGGTAGACAGGGCAGTCAGGGCCACACCTTC	CSGRQGSQGHTF
TRBD1	TRBV29-1	TRBJ2-2	-	TGCAGCGCCCGGACAGGGGGGAGAACCGGGGAGCTGTTTTTT	CSARTGGRTGELFF
TRBD2	TRBV5-4	TRBJ2-7	few	TGTGCCAGCAGCTTCGATTCACTAGCGGGAGGGTACGAGCAGTACTTC	CASSFDSLAGGYEQYF